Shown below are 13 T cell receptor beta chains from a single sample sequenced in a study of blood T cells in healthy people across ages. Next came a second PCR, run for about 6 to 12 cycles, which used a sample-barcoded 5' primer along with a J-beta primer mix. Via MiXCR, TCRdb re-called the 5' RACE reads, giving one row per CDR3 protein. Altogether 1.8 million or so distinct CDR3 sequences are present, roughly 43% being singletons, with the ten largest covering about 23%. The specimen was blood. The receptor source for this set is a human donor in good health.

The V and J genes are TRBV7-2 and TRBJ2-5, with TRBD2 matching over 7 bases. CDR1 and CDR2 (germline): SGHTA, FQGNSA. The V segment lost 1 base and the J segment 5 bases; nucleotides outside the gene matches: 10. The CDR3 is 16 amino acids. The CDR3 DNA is TGTGCCAGCAGCTTAGGGGGGGGAGGCCGCCGCGAGACCCAGTACTTC. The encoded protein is CASSLGGGGRRETQYF.

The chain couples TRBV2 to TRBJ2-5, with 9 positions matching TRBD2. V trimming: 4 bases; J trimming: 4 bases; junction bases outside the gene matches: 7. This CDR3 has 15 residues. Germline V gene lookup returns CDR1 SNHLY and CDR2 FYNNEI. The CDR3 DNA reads TGTGCCAGCAGTGGGTGGCCAGCGGGGGGAGAGACCCAGTACTTC. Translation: CASSGWPAGGETQYF. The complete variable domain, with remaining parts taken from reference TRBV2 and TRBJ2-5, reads EPEVTQTPSHQVTQMGQEVILRCVPISNHLYFYWYRQILGQKVEFLVSFYNNEISEKSEIFDDQFSVERPDGSNFTLKIRSTKLEDSAMYFCASSGWPAGGETQYFGPGTRLLVL.

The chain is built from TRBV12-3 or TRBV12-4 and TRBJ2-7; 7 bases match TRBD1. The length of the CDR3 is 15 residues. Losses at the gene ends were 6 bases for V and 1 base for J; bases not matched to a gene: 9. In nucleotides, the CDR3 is TGTGCCAGCAGGCCAGCCGGGACAGCGTCCTACGAGCAGTACTTC. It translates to CASRPAGTASYEQYF.

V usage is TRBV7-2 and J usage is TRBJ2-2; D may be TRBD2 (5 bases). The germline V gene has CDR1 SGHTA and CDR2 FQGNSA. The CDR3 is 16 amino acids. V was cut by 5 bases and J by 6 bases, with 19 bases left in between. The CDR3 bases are TGTGCCAGCAGCACAGTCCCAGGCCCGCGGGCCGGGGAGCTGTTTTTT. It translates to CASSTVPGPRAGELFF. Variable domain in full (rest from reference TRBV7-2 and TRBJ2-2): GAGVSQSPSNKVTEKGKDVELRCDPISGHTALYWYRQSLGQGLEFLIYFQGNSAPDKSGLPSDRFSAERTGGSVSTLTIQRTQQEDSAVYLCASSTVPGPRAGELFFGEGSRLTVL.

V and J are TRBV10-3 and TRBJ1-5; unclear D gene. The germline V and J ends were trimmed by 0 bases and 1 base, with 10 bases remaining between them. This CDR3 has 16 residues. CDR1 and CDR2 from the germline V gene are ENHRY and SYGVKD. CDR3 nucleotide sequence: TGTGCCATCAGTGAGTCGGAGCCGGGAAGCAATCAGCCCCAGCATTTT. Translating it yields CAISESEPGSNQPQHF.

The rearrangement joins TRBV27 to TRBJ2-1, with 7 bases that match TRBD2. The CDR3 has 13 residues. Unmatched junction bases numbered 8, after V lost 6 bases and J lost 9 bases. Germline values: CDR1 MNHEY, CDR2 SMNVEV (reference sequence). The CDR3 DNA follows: TGTGCCAGCAGAGTCCTGACTAGCCCTGAGCAGTTCTTC. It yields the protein CASRVLTSPEQFF.

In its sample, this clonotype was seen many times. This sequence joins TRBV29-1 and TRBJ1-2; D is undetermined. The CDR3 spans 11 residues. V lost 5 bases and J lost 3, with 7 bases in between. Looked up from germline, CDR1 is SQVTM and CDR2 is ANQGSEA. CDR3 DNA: TGCAGCGTTCGGACGGACTATGGCTACACCTTC. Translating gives CSVRTDYGYTF.

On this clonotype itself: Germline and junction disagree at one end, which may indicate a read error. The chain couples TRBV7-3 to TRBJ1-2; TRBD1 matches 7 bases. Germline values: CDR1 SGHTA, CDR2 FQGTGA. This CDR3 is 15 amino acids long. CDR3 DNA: TGTGCCAGCAGCTTGAGGGGGCCAGGCGATGGTGGCTACGCCTTC. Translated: CASSLRGPGDGGYAF.

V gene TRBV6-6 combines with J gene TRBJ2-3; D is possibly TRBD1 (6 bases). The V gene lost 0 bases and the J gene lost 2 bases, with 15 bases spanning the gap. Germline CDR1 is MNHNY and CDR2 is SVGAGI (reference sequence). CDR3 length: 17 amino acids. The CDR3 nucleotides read TGTGCCAGCAGTTACTCACCTGGGGGCCGCTTCACAGATACGCAGTATTTT. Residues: CASSYSPGGRFTDTQYF.

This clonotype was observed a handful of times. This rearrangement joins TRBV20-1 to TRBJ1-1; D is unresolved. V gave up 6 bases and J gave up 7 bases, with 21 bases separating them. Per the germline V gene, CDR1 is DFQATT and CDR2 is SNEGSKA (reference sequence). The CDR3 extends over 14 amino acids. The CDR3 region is CSARIRTSGGEAFF. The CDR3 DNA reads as TGCAGTGCCAGAATTCGGACCTCCGGCGGTGAAGCTTTCTTT.

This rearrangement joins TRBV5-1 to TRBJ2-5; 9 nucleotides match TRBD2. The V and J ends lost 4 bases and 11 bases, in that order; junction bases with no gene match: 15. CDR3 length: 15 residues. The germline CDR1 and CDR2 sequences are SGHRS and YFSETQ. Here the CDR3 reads CASSIEAGGPYGQYF. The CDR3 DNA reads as TGCGCCAGCAGCATCGAAGCGGGGGGTCCCTACGGGCAGTACTTC.

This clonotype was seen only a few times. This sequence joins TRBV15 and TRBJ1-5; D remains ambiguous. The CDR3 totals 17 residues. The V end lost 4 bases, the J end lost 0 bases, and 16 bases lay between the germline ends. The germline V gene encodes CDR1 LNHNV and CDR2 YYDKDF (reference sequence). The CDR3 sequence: CATSIQGGRLSNQPQHF. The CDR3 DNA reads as TGTGCCACCAGCATCCAAGGCGGAAGGCTTAGCAATCAGCCCCAGCATTTT.

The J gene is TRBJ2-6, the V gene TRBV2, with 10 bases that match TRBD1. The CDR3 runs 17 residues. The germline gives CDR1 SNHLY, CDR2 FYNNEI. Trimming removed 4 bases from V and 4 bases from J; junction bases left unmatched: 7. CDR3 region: CASSVRDRGIGANVLTF. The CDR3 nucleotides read TGTGCCAGCAGTGTAAGGGACAGGGGAATCGGGGCCAACGTCCTGACTTTC.